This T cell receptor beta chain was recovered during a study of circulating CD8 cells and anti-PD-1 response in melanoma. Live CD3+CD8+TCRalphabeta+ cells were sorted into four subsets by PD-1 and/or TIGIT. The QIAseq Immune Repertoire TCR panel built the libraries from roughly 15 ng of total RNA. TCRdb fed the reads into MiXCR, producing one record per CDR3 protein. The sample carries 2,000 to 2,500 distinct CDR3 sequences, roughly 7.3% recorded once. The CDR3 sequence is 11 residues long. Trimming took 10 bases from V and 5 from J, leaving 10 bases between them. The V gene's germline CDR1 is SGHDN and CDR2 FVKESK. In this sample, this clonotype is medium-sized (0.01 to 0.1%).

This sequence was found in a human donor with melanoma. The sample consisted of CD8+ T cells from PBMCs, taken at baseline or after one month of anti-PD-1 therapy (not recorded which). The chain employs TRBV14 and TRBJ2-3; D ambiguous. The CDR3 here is CATSPEDTQYF. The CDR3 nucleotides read TGTGCCACCTCCCCGGAAGATACGCAGTATTTT.